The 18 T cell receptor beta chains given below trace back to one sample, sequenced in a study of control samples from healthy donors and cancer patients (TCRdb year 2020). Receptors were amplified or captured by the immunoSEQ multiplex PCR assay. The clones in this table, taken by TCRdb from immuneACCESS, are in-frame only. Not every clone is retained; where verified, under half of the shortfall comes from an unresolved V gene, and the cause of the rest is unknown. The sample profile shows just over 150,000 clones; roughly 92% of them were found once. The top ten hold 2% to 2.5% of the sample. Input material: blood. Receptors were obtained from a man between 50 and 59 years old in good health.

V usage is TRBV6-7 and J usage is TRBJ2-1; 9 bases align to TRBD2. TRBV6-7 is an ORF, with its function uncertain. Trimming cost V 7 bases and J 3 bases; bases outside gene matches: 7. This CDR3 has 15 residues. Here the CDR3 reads CASTLAGDFYNEQFF. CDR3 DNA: TGTGCCAGCACATTAGCGGGGGACTTCTACAATGAGCAGTTCTTC.

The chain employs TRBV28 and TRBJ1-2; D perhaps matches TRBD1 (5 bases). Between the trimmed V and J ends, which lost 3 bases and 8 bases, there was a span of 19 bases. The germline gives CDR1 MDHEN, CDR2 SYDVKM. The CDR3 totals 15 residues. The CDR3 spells CASSFLAAPGQGYTF. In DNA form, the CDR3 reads TGTGCCAGCAGTTTCCTAGCGGCGCCAGGGCAGGGCTACACCTTC.

The CDR3 protein is CASTRTGGSYEQYF. The CDR3, as DNA: TGCGCCAGCACCAGGACAGGGGGATCCTACGAGCAGTACTTC. The chain carries TRBV10-2 and TRBJ2-7; 10 bases match TRBD1. This CDR3 spans 14 amino acids. Unmatched junction bases numbered 4, after V lost 7 bases and J lost 1 base. CDR1 and CDR2 (germline): WSHSY, SAAADI.

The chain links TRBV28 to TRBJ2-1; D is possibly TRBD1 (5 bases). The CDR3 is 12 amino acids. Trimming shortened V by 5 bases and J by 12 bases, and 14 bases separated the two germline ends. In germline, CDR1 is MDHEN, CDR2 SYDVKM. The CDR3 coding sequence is TGTGCCAGCAGTCCAGGGCCAATGGGGCAGTTCTTC. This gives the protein CASSPGPMGQFF.

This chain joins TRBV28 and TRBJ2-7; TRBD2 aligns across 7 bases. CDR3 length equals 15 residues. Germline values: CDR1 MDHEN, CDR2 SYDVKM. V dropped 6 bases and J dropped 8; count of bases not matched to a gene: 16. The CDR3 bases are TGTGCCAGCAGAAGTGGAGCGGGGAGGGGCCTAAAGCAGTACTTC. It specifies CASRSGAGRGLKQYF.

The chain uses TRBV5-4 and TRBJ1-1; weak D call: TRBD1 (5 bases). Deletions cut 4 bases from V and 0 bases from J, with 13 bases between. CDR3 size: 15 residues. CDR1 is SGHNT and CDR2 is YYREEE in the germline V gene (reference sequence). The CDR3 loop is CASSPDAGMNTEAFF. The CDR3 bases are TGTGCCAGCAGCCCCGACGCAGGGATGAACACTGAAGCTTTCTTT.

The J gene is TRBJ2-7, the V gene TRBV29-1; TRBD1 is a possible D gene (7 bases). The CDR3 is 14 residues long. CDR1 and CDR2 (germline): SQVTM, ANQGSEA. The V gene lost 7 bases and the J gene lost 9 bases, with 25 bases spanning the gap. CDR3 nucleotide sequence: TGCAGCGCCGGTATTGGAGGGGGCGCGGAAGGGCAGTACTTC. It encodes CSAGIGGGAEGQYF.

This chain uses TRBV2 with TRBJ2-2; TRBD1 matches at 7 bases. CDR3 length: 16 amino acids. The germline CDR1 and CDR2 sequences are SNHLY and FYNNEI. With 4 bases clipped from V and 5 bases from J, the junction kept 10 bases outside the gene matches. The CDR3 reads CASSVLGGSGTGELFF. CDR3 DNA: TGTGCCAGCAGTGTTTTAGGGGGCTCTGGTACCGGGGAGCTGTTTTTT.

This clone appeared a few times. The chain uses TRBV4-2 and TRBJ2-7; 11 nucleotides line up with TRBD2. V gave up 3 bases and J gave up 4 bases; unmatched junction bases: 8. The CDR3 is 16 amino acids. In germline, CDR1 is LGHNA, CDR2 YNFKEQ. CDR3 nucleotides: TGTGCCAGCAGCCAGGATATTACTAGCGGGAGTTACGAGCAGTACTTC. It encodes CASSQDITSGSYEQYF.

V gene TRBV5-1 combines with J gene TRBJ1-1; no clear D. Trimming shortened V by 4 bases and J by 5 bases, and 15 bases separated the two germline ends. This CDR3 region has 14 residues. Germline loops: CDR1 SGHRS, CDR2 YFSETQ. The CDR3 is CASSGPVGLTEAFF. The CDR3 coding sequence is TGCGCCAGCAGCGGGCCGGTAGGGTTGACTGAAGCTTTCTTT.

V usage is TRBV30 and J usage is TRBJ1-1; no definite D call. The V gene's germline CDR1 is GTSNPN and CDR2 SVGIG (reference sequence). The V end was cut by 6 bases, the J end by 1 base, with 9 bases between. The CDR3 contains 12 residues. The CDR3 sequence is CACLSWNTEAFF. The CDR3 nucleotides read TGTGCCTGCCTTAGCTGGAACACTGAAGCTTTCTTT.

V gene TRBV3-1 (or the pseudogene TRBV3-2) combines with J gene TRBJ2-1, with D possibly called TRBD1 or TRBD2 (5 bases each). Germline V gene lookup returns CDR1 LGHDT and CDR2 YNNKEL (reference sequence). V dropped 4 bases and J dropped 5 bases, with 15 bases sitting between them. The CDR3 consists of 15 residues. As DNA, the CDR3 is TGTGCCAGCAGCCCCGGGACCCAGCCCCACAATGAGCAGTTCTTC. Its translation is CASSPGTQPHNEQFF.

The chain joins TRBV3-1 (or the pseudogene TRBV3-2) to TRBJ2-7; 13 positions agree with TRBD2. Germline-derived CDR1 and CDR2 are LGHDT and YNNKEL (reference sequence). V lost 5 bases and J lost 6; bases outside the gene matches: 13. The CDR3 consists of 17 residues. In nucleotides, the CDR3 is TGTGCCAGCAGCAGGGGGACCGGGACTAGCGGGAAATCCGAGCAGTACTTC. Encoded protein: CASSRGTGTSGKSEQYF.

The chain's CDR3 is CASSHWDRGQTFF. The CDR3, as DNA: TGCGCCAGCAGCCATTGGGACAGGGGGCAAACTTTCTTT. The V gene is TRBV5-1, the J gene TRBJ1-1; 12 nucleotides match TRBD1. The CDR3 is made up of 13 amino acids. V dropped 4 bases and J dropped 12; count of bases not matched to a gene: 7. Looked up from germline, CDR1 is SGHRS and CDR2 is YFSETQ.

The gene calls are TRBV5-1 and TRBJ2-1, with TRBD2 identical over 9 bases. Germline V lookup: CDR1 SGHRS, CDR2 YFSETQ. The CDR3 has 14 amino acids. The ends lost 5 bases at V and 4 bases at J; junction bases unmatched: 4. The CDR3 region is CASRASGVYNEQFF. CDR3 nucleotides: TGCGCCAGCAGGGCTAGCGGGGTTTACAATGAGCAGTTCTTC.

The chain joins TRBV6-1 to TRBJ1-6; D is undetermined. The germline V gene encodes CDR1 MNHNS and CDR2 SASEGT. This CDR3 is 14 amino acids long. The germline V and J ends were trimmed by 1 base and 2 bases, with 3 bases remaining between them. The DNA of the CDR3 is TGTGCCAGCAGTGAAGTTACCTATAATTCACCCCTCCACTTT. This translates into CASSEVTYNSPLHF.

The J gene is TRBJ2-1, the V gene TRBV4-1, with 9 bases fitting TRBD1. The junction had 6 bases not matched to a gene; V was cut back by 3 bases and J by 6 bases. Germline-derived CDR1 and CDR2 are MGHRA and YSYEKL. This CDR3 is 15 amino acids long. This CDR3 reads CASSQSGQGGNEQFF. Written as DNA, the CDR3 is TGCGCCAGCAGCCAGTCGGGACAGGGAGGCAATGAGCAGTTCTTC.

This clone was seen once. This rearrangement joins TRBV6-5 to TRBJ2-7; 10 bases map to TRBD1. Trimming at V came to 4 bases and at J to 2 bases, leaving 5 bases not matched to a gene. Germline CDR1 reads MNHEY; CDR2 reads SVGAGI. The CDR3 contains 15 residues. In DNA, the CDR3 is TGTGCCAGCAGTTCCCGGGACAGGGGAGCCTACGAGCAGTACTTC. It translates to CASSSRDRGAYEQYF.